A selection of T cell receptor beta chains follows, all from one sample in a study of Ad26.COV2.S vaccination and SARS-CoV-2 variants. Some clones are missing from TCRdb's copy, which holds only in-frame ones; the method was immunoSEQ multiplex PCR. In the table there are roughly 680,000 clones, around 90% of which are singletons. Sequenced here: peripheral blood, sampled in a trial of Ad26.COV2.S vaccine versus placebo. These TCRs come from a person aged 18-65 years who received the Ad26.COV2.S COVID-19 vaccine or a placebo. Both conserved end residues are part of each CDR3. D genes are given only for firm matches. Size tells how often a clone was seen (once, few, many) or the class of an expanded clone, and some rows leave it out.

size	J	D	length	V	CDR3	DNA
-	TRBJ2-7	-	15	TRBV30	CAWSRHKGLSYEQYF	TGTGCCTGGAGTCGACACAAGGGTCTCTCCTACGAGCAGTACTTC
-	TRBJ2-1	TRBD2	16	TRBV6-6	CASSYAGGSSYNEQFF	TGTGCCAGCAGTTACGCGGGGGGGAGCTCCTACAATGAGCAGTTCTTC
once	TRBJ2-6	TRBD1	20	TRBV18	CASSLLGTGGRLSGANVLTF	TGTGCCAGCTCACTACTCGGGACAGGGGGGAGACTCTCTGGGGCCAACGTCCTGACTTTC
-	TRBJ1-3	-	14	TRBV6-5	CASRAEGYGNTIYF	TGTGCCAGCAGGGCAGAGGGCTATGGAAACACCATATATTTT
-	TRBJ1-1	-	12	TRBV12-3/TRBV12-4	CASSQQGPEAFF	TGTGCCAGCAGTCAACAGGGTCCTGAAGCTTTCTTT
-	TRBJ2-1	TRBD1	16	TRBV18	CASSSLTGTAYNEQFF	TGTGCCAGCTCATCGTTAACCGGGACAGCCTACAATGAGCAGTTCTTC
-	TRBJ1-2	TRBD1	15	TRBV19	CASSIDWDRGHGYTF	TGTGCCAGTAGTATAGATTGGGACAGGGGACATGGCTACACCTTC
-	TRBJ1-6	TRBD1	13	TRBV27	CASGTGGNSPLHF	TGTGCCAGCGGGACAGGGGGTAATTCACCCCTCCACTTT
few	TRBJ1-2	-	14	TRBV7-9	CASRPAEADYGYTF	TGTGCCAGCAGACCCGCAGAGGCGGACTATGGCTACACCTTC
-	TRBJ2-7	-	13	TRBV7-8	CASSLSGTYEQYF	TGTGCCAGCAGCTTATCGGGCACTTACGAGCAGTACTTC
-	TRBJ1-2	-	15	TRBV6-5	CASRLRGGSGYGYTF	TGTGCCAGCAGGCTAAGGGGGGGCTCGGGCTATGGCTACACCTTC
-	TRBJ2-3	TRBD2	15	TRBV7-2	CASSLAGLATDTQYF	TGTGCCAGCAGCTTAGCGGGACTAGCCACAGATACGCAGTATTTT
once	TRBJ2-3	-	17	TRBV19	CASSIAPSVGGTDTQYF	TGTGCCAGTAGTATAGCCCCTAGCGTCGGGGGAACAGATACGCAGTATTTT
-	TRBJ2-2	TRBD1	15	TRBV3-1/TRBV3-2	CASSQGQGAIGELFF	TGTGCCAGCAGCCAGGGACAGGGGGCGATCGGGGAGCTGTTTTTT
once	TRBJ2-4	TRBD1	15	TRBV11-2	CASASIGGSKNIQYF	TGTGCCAGCGCCTCAATAGGGGGCAGCAAAAACATTCAGTACTTC
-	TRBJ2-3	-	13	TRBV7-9	CASRWDATDTQYF	TGTGCCAGCAGGTGGGACGCCACAGATACGCAGTATTTT
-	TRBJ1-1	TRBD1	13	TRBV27	CASSPPGQGEAFF	TGTGCCAGCAGTCCCCCGGGACAGGGGGAAGCTTTCTTT
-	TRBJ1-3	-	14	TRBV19	CASNVDSSGNTIYF	TGTGCCAGTAACGTCGACAGCTCTGGAAACACCATATATTTT
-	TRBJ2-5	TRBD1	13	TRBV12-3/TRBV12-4	CASNQQGRETQYF	TGTGCCAGCAACCAACAGGGGAGAGAGACCCAGTACTTC
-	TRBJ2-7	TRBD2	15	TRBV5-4	CASSQGTSGSTEQYF	TGTGCCAGCAGCCAAGGGACTAGCGGGAGTACCGAGCAGTACTTC
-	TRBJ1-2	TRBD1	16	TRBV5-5	CASSSVPNRGPYGYTF	TGTGCCAGCAGCTCGGTTCCGAACAGGGGGCCCTATGGCTACACCTTC
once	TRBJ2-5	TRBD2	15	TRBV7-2	CASSLGGGLQETQYF	TGTGCCAGCAGCTTGGGCGGGGGGTTACAAGAGACCCAGTACTTC
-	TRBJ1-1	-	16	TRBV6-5	CASSSPSTGQNTEAFF	TGTGCCAGCAGTTCCCCCTCTACGGGACAGAACACTGAAGCTTTCTTT
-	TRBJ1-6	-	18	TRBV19	CASSTKGLSSSYNSPLHF	TGTGCCAGTAGTACCAAGGGACTTTCCAGCTCCTATAATTCACCCCTCCACTTT
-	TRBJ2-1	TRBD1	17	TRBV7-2	CASSGFIETGARNEQFF	TGTGCCAGCAGCGGATTTATTGAGACAGGGGCGCGGAATGAGCAGTTCTTC
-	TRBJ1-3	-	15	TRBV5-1	CASSFSGASGNTIYF	TGCGCCAGCAGCTTTTCAGGGGCCTCTGGAAACACCATATATTTT
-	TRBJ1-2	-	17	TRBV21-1	CASIGGDQVPGNYGYTF	TGTGCCAGCATAGGAGGGGACCAGGTCCCCGGTAACTATGGCTACACCTTC
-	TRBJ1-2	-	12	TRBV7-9	CASSSLGPTPYF	TGTGCCAGCAGCTCATTAGGCCCTACCCCATACTTC
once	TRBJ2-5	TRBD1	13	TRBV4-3	CASSRDRDETQYF	TGCGCCAGCAGCCGGGACAGGGATGAGACCCAGTACTTC
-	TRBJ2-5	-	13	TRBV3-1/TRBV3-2	CASIPLEGETQYF	TGTGCCAGCATCCCTCTTGAGGGAGAGACCCAGTACTTC
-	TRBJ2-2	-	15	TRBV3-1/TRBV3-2	CASSLTGPNTGELFF	TGTGCCAGCAGCCTCACGGGACCGAACACCGGGGAGCTGTTTTTT
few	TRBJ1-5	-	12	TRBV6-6	CASSSGDQPQHF	TGTGCCAGCAGTTCAGGGGATCAGCCCCAGCATTTT
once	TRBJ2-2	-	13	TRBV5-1	CASSLPGAGELFF	TGCGCCAGCAGCTTGCCGGGAGCCGGGGAGCTGTTTTTT
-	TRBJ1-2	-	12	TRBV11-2	CASSSGTRGYTF	TGTGCCAGCAGCTCCGGGACAAGAGGCTACACCTTC
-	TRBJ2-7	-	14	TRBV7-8	CASSLPDGSYEQYF	TGTGCCAGCAGCTTACCCGACGGATCCTACGAGCAGTACTTC
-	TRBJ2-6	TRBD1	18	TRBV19	CASSRQGTPQAGANVLTF	TGTGCCAGTAGCCGACAGGGAACCCCCCAGGCTGGGGCCAACGTCCTGACTTTC
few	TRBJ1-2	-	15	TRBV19	CASSPIQRPNYGYTF	TGTGCCAGTAGCCCTATACAGAGACCTAACTATGGCTACACCTTC
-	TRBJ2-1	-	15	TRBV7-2	CASSLERSSYNEQFF	TGTGCCAGCAGCTTAGAGAGGAGCTCCTACAATGAGCAGTTCTTC
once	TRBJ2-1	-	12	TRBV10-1	CASSPTGNEQFF	TGCGCCAGCAGTCCGACTGGAAATGAGCAGTTCTTC
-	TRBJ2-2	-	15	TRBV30	CAWRGGPTNTGELFF	TGTGCCTGGAGGGGGGGACCTACGAACACCGGGGAGCTGTTTTTT
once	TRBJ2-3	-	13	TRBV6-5	CASDEGGTDTQYF	TGTGCCAGCGACGAGGGAGGCACAGATACGCAGTATTTT
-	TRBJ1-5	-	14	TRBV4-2	CASSPGASNQPQHF	TGTGCCAGCAGCCCAGGGGCCAGCAATCAGCCCCAGCATTTT
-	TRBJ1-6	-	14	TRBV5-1	CASSLDGPPRPLHF	TGCGCCAGCAGCTTGGACGGTCCCCCACGGCCCCTCCACTTT
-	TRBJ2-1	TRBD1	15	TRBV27	CASSLPGQDHNEQFF	TGTGCCAGCAGTTTACCGGGACAGGATCACAATGAGCAGTTCTTC
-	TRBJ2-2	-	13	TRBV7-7	CASSLDPSGELFF	TGTGCTAGCAGCTTAGATCCTTCCGGGGAGCTGTTTTTT
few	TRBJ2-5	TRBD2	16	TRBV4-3	CASSQGLAGGQETQYF	TGCGCCAGCAGCCAAGGACTAGCGGGGGGCCAAGAGACCCAGTACTTC
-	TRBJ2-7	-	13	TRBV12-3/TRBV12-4	CASSLTRTYEQYF	TGTGCCAGCAGTTTAACTAGGACCTACGAGCAGTACTTC
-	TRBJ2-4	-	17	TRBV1	CTSSQDLAVIAKNIQYF	TGCACCAGCAGCCAAGATCTGGCAGTTATAGCCAAAAACATTCAGTACTTC
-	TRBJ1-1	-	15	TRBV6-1	CASSEASLANTEAFF	TGTGCCAGCAGTGAAGCCTCATTAGCAAACACTGAAGCTTTCTTT